The clone carrying this T cell receptor (beta chain) was seen repeatedly, ten times or more. This sample was included in a study of T cells in Graves' hyperthyroidism and ophthalmopathy. Germline V gene lookup returns CDR1 GTSNPN and CDR2 SVGIG (reference sequence). The CDR3 consists of 12 residues. V dropped 4 bases and J dropped 6 bases, with 10 bases sitting between them. Researchers took RNA transcripts and amplified the TCR beta CDR3 regions from them. HTBI primers were the set used in a first-round RT-PCR of the TCR CDR3. Each CDR3 protein is one row after TCRdb ran MiXCR on the multiplex PCR reads. The top ten hold around 20% of the sample, which has a few hundred thousand distinct CDR3 sequences, around an eighth seen once.

Sequencing used blood. This clonotype was obtained from a man under 40 with Graves' hyperthyroidism that later progressed to Graves' ophthalmopathy. V gene TRBV30 combines with J gene TRBJ2-1; D is possibly TRBD2 (6 bases). In DNA form, the CDR3 reads TGTGCCTGGATCGGGGAGGCCAATGAGCAGTTCTTC. This translates into CAWIGEANEQFF.